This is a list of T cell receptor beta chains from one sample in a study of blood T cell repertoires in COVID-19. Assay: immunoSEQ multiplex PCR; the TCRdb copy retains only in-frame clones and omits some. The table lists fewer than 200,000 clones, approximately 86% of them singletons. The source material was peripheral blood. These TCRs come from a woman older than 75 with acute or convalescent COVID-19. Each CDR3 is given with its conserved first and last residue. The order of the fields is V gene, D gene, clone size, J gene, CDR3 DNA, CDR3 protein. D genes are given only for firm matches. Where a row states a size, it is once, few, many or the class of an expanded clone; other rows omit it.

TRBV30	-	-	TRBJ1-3	TGTGCCTGGGGGGGGCAGGCTGGAAACACCATATATTTT	CAWGGQAGNTIYF
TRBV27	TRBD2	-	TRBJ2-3	TGTGCCAGCAGTTCCGCGGGACTAGGGGGTGGTACGCAGTATTTT	CASSSAGLGGGTQYF
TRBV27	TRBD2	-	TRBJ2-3	TGTGCCAGCAGGCGTCTACTAGAGACCTGGACTAGCGGTCGCACAGATACGCAGTATTTT	CASRRLLETWTSGRTDTQYF
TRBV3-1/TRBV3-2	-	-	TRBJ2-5	TGTGCCAGCAGCCAAGGGTCCTACTATCAAGAGACCCAGTACTTC	CASSQGSYYQETQYF
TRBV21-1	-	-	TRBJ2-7	TGTGCCAGCAGCAAGTTGAAGTCGCTAGCGGGGGGGCCTCGGGAGCAGTACTTC	CASSKLKSLAGGPREQYF
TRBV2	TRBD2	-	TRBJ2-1	TGTGCCAGCAGCCCCCTAGCGGGACCTGCCAATGAGCAGTTCTTC	CASSPLAGPANEQFF
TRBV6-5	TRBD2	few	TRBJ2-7	TGTGCCAGTAGGACTAGCGGGAGCAACTACGAGCAGTACTTC	CASRTSGSNYEQYF
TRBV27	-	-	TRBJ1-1	TGTGCCAGCAGTTTACGAGTTTTTGGCACTGAAGCTTTCTTT	CASSLRVFGTEAFF
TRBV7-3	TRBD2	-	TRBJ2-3	TGTGCCAGCAGCCAGGGACTAGCGGGAGGGCCTAATACGCAGTATTTT	CASSQGLAGGPNTQYF
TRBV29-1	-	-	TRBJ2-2	TGCAGCGCCGGGGAGCGGAAGAACACCGGGGAGCTGTTTTTT	CSAGERKNTGELFF
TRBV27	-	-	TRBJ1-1	TGTGCCAGCTCCCGGGACACCGGGTGGACTGAAGCTTTCTTT	CASSRDTGWTEAFF
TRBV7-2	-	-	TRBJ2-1	TGTGCCAGCAGCATACCTAGGGGTCGTAGGAATGAGCAGTTCTTC	CASSIPRGRRNEQFF
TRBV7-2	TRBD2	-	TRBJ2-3	TGTGCCAGCAGCTTAGCGGGACTAGCCCTGTCAGATACGCAGTATTTT	CASSLAGLALSDTQYF
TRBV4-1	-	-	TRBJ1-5	TGCGCCAGCAGTCGGGAGGGTGGACAGCCCCAGCATTTT	CASSREGGQPQHF
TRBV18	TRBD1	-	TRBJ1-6	TGTGCCAGCTCACCGAACGACAGGGTAAATTCACCCCTCCACTTT	CASSPNDRVNSPLHF
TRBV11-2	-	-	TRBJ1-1	TGTGCCAGCAGCTTAGATCTTGACACTGAAGCTTTCTTT	CASSLDLDTEAFF
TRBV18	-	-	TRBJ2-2	TGTGCCAGCTCACCACTTTTGCGTGCCGGGGAGCTGTTTTTT	CASSPLLRAGELFF
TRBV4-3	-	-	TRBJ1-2	TGCGCCAGCAGCCAAGCAGACTCTAACTATGGCTACACCTTC	CASSQADSNYGYTF
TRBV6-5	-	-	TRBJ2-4	TGTGCCAGCAGCAAACTAGGCATTCAGTACTTC	CASSKLGIQYF
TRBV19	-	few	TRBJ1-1	TGTGCCAGTAGTCTTTCCTTTGCTATGTCGCCTGAAGCTTTCTTT	CASSLSFAMSPEAFF
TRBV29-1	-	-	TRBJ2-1	TGCAGCGTTGAAGTCCGAGCCTCGCATGAGCAGTTCTTC	CSVEVRASHEQFF